This T cell receptor beta chain stems from a study of neurological immune-mediated disorders. As for the cDNA, it was generated by 5'RACE with 10-nucleotide random UMIs. TCRdb reprocessed the 5' RACE reads via MiXCR and lists one record per CDR3 protein. The table records roughly 98,000 distinct CDR3 sequences, about 13% of them present only once. The CDR3 loop spans 14 amino acids. The V end lost 2 bases, the J end lost 9 bases, and 12 bases lay between the germline ends. Germline V gene sequence: CDR1 SGDLS, CDR2 YYNGEE. Time point defined: longitudinal time-point 2. The rearrangement links TRBV9 to TRBJ1-6, with no clear D. The clonotype comes from a female donor with HTLV-1-associated myelopathy (HAM/TSP). The sample comprised PBMCs. The CDR3 sequence is CASSVLGSSSPLHF. The CDR3 coding sequence is TGTGCCAGCAGCGTGTTGGGGAGTAGTTCACCCCTCCACTTT. The complete variable domain, with remaining parts taken from reference TRBV9 and TRBJ1-6, reads DSGVTQTPKHLITATGQRVTLRCSPRSGDLSVYWYQQSLDQGLQFLIQYYNGEERAKGNILERFSAQQFPDLHSELNLSSLELGDSALYFCASSVLGSSSPLHFGNGTRLTVT.